The present T cell receptor (beta chain) was sequenced within a study of control samples from healthy donors and cancer patients. Clones were sequenced by immunoSEQ multiplex PCR, and TCRdb holds only the in-frame ones, with some missing. The sample includes approximately 140,000 clones, 75% to 90% of them seen just once. This clone has just one count. Deletions cut 0 bases from V and 6 bases from J, with 11 bases between. The CDR3 length is 15 residues. Germline V gives CDR1 SEHNR, CDR2 FQNEAQ (reference sequence). V gene TRBV7-9 combines with J gene TRBJ2-2; TRBD1 might be the D (6 bases). The source material was blood. The TCR originated in a woman aged 25 to 45 in good health. CDR3 sequence reads: CASSLAQGGSGELFF. The CDR3 nucleotides read TGTGCCAGCAGCTTAGCACAGGGTGGGTCCGGGGAGCTGTTTTTT.